Below, 13 T cell receptor beta chains from the same sample are listed, as sequenced in a study of blood T cell repertoires in COVID-19. The assay was immunoSEQ multiplex PCR, and TCRdb's table has in-frame clones only and misses some. The sample yields about 64,000 clones, 70% to 85% seen once. Input material: peripheral blood. The receptors here all came from an older woman with acute or convalescent COVID-19.

The chain joins TRBV9 to TRBJ1-1; no reliable D call. V lost 5 bases to trimming and J lost 3 bases, with 11 bases between them. Per the germline V gene, CDR1 is SGDLS and CDR2 is YYNGEE. The CDR3 is 13 residues long. CDR3 bases: TGTGCCAGCAGAGAACCAGGTTACACTGAAGCTTTCTTT. Its translation is CASREPGYTEAFF.

The V gene is TRBV6-5, the J gene TRBJ1-2, with TRBD1 matching 8 bases. The length of the CDR3 is 15 residues. Germline V gives CDR1 MNHEY, CDR2 SVGAGI. The V gene end was trimmed by 5 bases and the J gene end by 0 bases; junction bases not matched to a gene: 5. In DNA form, the CDR3 reads TGTGCCAGCAGTACCACAGGGGGGCCTAACTATGGCTACACCTTC. Translation gives CASSTTGGPNYGYTF.

This chain uses TRBV10-3 with TRBJ2-3; no clear D. The V end was cut by 5 bases, the J end by 5 bases, with 14 bases between. Germline-derived CDR1 and CDR2 are ENHRY and SYGVKD. The CDR3 is 14 residues long. For the CDR3, the DNA is TGTGCCATCAGTCCTACAGTTTCCGTAGATACGCAGTATTTT. Its translation is CAISPTVSVDTQYF.

This chain uses TRBV11-2 with TRBJ1-2; 11 bases agree with TRBD1. The CDR3 has 15 amino acids. From germline, CDR1 is SGHAT and CDR2 FQNNGV. V gave up 1 base and J gave up 5 bases; unmatched junction bases: 3. The CDR3, as DNA: TGTGCCAGCAGCTTAGGGACAGGGGGCCTGTATGGCTACACCTTC. This codes for CASSLGTGGLYGYTF.

This clone was recorded once. The V gene is TRBV9, the J gene TRBJ1-6; no firm D call. CDR1 SGDLS and CDR2 YYNGEE come from the germline V gene. V lost 0 bases, J lost 7 bases, and 11 bases lay in between. CDR3 length: 15 residues. The CDR3 reads CASSVGATVNSPLHF. DNA for the CDR3: TGTGCCAGCAGCGTAGGCGCCACCGTAAATTCACCCCTCCACTTT.

The rearrangement links TRBV9 to TRBJ2-1, with a possible D match to TRBD1 (9 bases). The germline V gene has CDR1 SGDLS and CDR2 YYNGEE. This CDR3 spans 16 amino acids. V lost 4 bases and J lost 12, with 26 bases in between. The CDR3 spells CASSPHGGDRDFGQFF. CDR3 nucleotides: TGTGCCAGCAGCCCCCACGGGGGGGACAGGGATTTTGGGCAGTTCTTC.

This clone was seen only a few times. The V and J genes are TRBV2 and TRBJ1-6; D call uncertain. There are 13 residues in the CDR3. V dropped 3 bases and J dropped 6 bases, with 6 bases sitting between them. Germline-derived CDR1 and CDR2 are SNHLY and FYNNEI. The CDR3 protein is CASSDVRNSPLHF. In DNA form, the CDR3 reads TGTGCCAGCAGTGACGTTCGTAATTCACCCCTCCACTTT.

The chain uses TRBV5-1 and TRBJ1-4, with 8 bases lining up with TRBD1. Germline V lookup: CDR1 SGHRS, CDR2 YFSETQ. Trimming took 1 base from V and 4 from J; bases not matched to a gene: 6. The CDR3 covers 16 residues. The CDR3 loop is CASSLNQGAYNEKLFF. The CDR3 coding sequence is TGCGCCAGCAGCTTGAACCAGGGGGCTTATAATGAAAAACTGTTTTTT.

The chain employs TRBV2 and TRBJ1-1, with D possibly matching TRBD1 (6 bases). Between the trimmed V and J ends, which lost 6 bases and 5 bases, there was a span of 16 bases. The CDR3 sequence is 14 residues long. In germline, CDR1 is SNHLY, CDR2 FYNNEI. CDR3 DNA: TGTGCCAGCAGCGTCGCGGGGGGCCAAACTGAAGCTTTCTTT. Translated, it gives CASSVAGGQTEAFF.

This chain connects TRBV7-9 to TRBJ1-5, with D maybe TRBD1 (5 bases). The CDR3 covers 17 residues. CDR1 and CDR2 (germline): SEHNR, FQNEAQ (reference sequence). Trimming removed 2 bases at V and 0 bases at J, with 14 bases between. The CDR3 sequence is CASSLWAGLNSNQPQHF. The CDR3, as DNA: TGTGCCAGCAGCTTATGGGCAGGGCTAAATAGCAATCAGCCCCAGCATTTT.

The CDR3: CASSLQGAYGYTF. The CDR3 DNA reads TGTGCCAGCAGTCTACAGGGGGCGTATGGCTACACCTTC. The genes are TRBV6-5 and TRBJ1-2, with TRBD1 identical over 9 bases. The trim removed 5 bases at V and 5 bases at J, leaving 3 bases unmatched. The CDR3 sequence is 13 residues long. Germline values: CDR1 MNHEY, CDR2 SVGAGI.

This chain connects TRBV5-1 to TRBJ2-3; D perhaps matches TRBD1 (6 bases). In germline, CDR1 is SGHRS, CDR2 YFSETQ. V was pared by 5 bases and J by 4 bases, with 14 bases between. CDR3 length: 14 residues. CDR3 loop: CASRLSGAADTQYF. DNA for the CDR3: TGCGCCAGCAGGCTCTCAGGGGCGGCAGATACGCAGTATTTT.

CDR3 region: CASSEPGQGAGEAFF. In DNA form, the CDR3 reads TGTGCCAGCAGTGAACCGGGACAGGGGGCTGGTGAAGCTTTCTTT. V is TRBV6-1 and J is TRBJ1-1, with 12 bases matching TRBD1. The CDR3 length is 15 residues. CDR1 is MNHNS and CDR2 is SASEGT in the germline V gene. The V gene end was trimmed by 2 bases and the J gene end by 7 bases; junction bases not matched to a gene: 5.